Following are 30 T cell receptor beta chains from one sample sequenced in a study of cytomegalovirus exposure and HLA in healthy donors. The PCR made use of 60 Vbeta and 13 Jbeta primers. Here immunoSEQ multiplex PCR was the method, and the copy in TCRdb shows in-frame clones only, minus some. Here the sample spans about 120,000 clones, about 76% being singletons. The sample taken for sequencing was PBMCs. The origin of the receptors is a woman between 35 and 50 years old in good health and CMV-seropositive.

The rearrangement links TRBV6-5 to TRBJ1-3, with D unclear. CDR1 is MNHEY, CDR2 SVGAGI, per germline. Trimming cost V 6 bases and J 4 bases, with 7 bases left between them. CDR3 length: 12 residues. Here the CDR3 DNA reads TGTGCCAGCAGACCGAGGGGAAACACCATATATTTT. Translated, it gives CASRPRGNTIYF.

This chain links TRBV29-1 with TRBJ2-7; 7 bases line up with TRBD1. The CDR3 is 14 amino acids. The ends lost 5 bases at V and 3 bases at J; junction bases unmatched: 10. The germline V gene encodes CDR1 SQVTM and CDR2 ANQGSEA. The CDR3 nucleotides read TGCAGCGTTATCCGTAACAGGGGTGACTACGAGCAGTACTTC. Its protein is CSVIRNRGDYEQYF.

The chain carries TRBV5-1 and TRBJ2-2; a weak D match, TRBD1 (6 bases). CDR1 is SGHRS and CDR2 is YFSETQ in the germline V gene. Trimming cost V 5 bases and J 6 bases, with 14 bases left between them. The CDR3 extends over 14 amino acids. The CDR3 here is CASSHGQFPGELFF. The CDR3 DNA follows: TGCGCCAGCAGTCATGGACAGTTCCCCGGGGAGCTGTTTTTT.

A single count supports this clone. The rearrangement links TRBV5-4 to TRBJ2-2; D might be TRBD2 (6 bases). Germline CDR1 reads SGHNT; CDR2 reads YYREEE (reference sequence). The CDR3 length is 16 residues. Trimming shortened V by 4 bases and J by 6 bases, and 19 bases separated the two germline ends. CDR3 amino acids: CASSPPGGLIAGELFF. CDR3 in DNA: TGTGCCAGCAGCCCACCCGGGGGTCTGATTGCCGGGGAGCTGTTTTTT. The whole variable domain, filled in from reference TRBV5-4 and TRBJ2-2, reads ETGVTQSPTHLIKTRGQQVTLRCSSQSGHNTVSWYQQALGQGPQFIFQYYREEENGRGNFPPRFSGLQFPNYSSELNVNALELDDSALYLCASSPPGGLIAGELFFGEGSRLTVL.

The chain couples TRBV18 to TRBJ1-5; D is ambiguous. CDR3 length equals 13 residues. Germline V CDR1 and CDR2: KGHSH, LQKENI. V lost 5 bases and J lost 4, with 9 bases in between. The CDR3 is CASSAQVNQPQHF. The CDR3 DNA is TGTGCCAGCTCAGCTCAGGTTAATCAGCCCCAGCATTTT. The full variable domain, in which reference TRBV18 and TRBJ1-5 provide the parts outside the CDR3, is NAGVMQNPRHLVRRRGQEARLRCSPMKGHSHVYWYRQLPEEGLKFMVYLQKENIIDESGMPKERFSAEFPKEGPSILRIQQVVRGDSAAYFCASSAQVNQPQHFGDGTRLSIL.

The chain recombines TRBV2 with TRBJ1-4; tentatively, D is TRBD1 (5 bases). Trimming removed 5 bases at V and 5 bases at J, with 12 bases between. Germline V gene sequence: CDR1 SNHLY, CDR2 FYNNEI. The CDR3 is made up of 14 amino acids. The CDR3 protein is CASSSRGGNEKLFF. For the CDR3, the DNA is TGTGCCAGCAGTTCGCGGGGGGGGAATGAAAAACTGTTTTTT.

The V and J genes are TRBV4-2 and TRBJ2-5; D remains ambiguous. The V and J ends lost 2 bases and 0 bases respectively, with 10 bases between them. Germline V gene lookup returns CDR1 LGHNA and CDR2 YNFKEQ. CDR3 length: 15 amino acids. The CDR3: CASSQHSTYQETQYF. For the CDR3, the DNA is TGTGCCAGCAGCCAACATAGTACGTACCAAGAGACCCAGTACTTC.

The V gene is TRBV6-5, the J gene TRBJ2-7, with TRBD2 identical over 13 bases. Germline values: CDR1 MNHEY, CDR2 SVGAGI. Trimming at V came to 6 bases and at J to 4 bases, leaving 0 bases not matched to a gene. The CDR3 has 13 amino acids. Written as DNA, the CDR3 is TGTGCCAGCAGGACTAGCGGGGGGTACGAGCAGTACTTC. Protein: CASRTSGGYEQYF.

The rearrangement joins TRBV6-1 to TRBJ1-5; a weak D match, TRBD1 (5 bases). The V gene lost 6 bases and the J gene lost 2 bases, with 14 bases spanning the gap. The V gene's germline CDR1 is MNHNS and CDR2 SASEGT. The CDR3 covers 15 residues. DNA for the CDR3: TGTGCCAGCAGAGAACAGGACATTCGCAATCAGCCCCAGCATTTT. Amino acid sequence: CASREQDIRNQPQHF.

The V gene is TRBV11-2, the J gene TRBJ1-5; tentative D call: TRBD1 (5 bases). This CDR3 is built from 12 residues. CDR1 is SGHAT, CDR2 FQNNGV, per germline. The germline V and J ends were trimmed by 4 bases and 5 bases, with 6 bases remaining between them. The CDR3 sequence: CASSSTDQPQHF. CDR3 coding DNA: TGTGCCAGCAGCTCGACAGATCAGCCCCAGCATTTT.

CDR3: CASSSDREHGYTF. The CDR3 coding sequence is TGTGCCAGCAGCTCCGACAGGGAGCATGGCTACACCTTC. The genes are TRBV7-9 and TRBJ1-2; 7 bases fit TRBD1. Losses at the gene ends were 4 bases for V and 6 bases for J; bases not matched to a gene: 5. This CDR3 is built from 13 residues. CDR1 and CDR2 from the germline V gene are SEHNR and FQNEAQ (reference sequence).

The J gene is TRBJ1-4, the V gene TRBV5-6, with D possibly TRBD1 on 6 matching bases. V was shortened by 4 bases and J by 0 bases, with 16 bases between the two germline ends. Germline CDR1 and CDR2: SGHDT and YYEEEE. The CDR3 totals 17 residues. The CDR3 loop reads CASSPPPGAATNEKLFF. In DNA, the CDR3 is TGTGCCAGCAGCCCCCCGCCAGGGGCGGCAACTAATGAAAAACTGTTTTTT. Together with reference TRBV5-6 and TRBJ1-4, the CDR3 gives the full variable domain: DAGVTQSPTHLIKTRGQQVTLRCSPKSGHDTVSWYQQALGQGPQFIFQYYEEEERQRGNFPDRFSGHQFPNYSSELNVNALLLGDSALYLCASSPPPGAATNEKLFFGSGTQLSVL.

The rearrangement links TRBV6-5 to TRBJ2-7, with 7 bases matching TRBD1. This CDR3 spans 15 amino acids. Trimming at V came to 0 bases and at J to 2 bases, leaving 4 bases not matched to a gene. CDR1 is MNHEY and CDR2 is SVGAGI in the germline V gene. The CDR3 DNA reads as TGTGCCAGCAGTTACTCTACAGGGGTCCCCTACGAGCAGTACTTC. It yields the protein CASSYSTGVPYEQYF.

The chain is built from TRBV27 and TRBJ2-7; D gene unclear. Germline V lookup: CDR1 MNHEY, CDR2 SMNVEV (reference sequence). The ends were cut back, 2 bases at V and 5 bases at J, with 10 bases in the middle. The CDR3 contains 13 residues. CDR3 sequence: CASSLGRFDEQYF. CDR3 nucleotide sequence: TGTGCCAGCAGTTTAGGTCGGTTCGACGAGCAGTACTTC.

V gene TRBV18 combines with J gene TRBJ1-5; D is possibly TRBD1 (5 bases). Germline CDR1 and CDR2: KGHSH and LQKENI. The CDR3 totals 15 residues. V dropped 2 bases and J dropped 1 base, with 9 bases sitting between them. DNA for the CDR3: TGTGCCAGCTCACCAGCAGGGAGGAGCAATCAGCCCCAGCATTTT. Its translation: CASSPAGRSNQPQHF.

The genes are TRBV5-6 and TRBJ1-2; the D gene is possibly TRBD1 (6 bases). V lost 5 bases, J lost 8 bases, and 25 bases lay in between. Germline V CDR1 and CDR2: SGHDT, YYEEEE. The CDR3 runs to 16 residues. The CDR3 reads CASSFQGTRRQGGYTF. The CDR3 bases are TGTGCCAGCAGTTTTCAGGGGACCCGCAGGCAGGGGGGCTACACCTTC.

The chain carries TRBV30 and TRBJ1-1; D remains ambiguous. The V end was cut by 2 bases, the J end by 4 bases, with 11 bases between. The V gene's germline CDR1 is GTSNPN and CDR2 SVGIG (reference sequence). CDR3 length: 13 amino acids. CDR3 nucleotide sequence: TGTGCCTGGAGTACAGCGGCGGGCACTGAAGCTTTCTTT. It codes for CAWSTAAGTEAFF.

The DNA for the CDR3 is TGTGCCAGCAGTTCCCCGAGTATACAGGGATATGGTGAGCAGTTCTTC. Translated: CASSSPSIQGYGEQFF. V gene TRBV6-5 combines with J gene TRBJ2-1, with D perhaps matching TRBD1 (6 bases). Trimming removed 4 bases from V and 9 bases from J, with 22 bases in between. The CDR3 length is 16 residues. CDR1 is MNHEY, CDR2 SVGAGI, per germline.

This chain's CDR3 is CASSFKGSRREGPLHF. The CDR3 DNA reads as TGTGCCAGCAGCTTTAAGGGTTCCCGCAGGGAGGGTCCCCTCCACTTT. The chain joins TRBV7-8 to TRBJ1-6, with D possibly TRBD1 on 5 matching bases. The V end lost 3 bases, the J end lost 13 bases, and 22 bases lay between the germline ends. The germline gives CDR1 SGHVS, CDR2 FQNEAQ. There are 16 residues in the CDR3.

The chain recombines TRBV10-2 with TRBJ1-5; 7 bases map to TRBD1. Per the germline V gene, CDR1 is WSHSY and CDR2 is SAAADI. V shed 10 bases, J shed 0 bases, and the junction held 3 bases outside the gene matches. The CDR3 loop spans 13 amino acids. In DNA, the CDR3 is TGCGCCACCCGGGACAGTAGCAATCAGCCCCAGCATTTT. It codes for CATRDSSNQPQHF.

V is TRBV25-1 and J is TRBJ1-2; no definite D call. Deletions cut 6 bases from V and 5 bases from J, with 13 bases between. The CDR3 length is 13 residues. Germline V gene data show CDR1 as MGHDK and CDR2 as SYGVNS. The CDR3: CASSPGVGYGYTF. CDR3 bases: TGTGCCAGCAGCCCGGGAGTGGGGTATGGCTACACCTTC.

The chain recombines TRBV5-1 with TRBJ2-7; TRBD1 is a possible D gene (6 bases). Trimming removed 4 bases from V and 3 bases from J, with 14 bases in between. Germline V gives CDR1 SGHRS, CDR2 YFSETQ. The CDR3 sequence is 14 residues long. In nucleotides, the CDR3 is TGCGCCAGCAGCCTGGACAGCCCAAACTACGAGCAGTACTTC. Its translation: CASSLDSPNYEQYF.

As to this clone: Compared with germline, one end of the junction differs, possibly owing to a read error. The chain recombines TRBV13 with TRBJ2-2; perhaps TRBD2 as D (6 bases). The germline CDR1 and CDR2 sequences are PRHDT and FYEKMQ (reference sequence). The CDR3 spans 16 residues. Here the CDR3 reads CASRLETQGSGGALFF. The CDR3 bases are TGTGCCAGCCGCTTAGAGACCCAGGGTAGCGGCGGGGCGCTGTTTTTT.

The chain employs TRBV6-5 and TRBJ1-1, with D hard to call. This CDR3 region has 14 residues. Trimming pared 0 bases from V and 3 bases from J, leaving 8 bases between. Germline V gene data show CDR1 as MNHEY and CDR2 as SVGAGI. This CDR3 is CASSYSLGDTEAFF. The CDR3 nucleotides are TGTGCCAGCAGTTACTCTCTGGGAGACACTGAAGCTTTCTTT.

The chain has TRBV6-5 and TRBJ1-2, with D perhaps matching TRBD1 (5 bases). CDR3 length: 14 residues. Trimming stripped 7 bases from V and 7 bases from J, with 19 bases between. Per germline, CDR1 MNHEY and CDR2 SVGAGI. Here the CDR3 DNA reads TGTGCCAGCAACCCGACCCCGGGGGTGGGTGGCTACACCTTC. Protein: CASNPTPGVGGYTF.

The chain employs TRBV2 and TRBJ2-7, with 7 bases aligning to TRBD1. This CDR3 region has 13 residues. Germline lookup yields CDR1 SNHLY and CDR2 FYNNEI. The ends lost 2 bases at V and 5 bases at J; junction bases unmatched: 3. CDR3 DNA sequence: TGTGCCAGCAGTGAACTAACAGGGGACGAGCAGTACTTC. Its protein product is CASSELTGDEQYF.

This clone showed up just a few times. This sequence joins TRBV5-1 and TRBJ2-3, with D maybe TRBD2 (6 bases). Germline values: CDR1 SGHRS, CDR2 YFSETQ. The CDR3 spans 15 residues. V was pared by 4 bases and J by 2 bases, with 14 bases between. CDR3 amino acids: CASSTTRAATDTQYF. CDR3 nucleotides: TGCGCCAGCAGCACGACTAGAGCCGCCACAGATACGCAGTATTTT.

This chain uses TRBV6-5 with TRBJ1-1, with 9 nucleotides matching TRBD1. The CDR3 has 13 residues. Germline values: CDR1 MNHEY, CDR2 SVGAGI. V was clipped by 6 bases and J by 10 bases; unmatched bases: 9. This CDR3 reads CASSQGQGVGAFF. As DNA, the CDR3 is TGTGCCAGCAGCCAGGGACAGGGCGTAGGAGCTTTCTTT.

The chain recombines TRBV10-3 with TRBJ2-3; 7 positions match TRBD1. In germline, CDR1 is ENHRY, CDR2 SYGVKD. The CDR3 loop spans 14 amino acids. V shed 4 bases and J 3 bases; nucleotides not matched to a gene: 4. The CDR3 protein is CAISVDRNTDTQYF. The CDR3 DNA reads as TGTGCCATCAGTGTGGACAGGAATACAGATACGCAGTATTTT.

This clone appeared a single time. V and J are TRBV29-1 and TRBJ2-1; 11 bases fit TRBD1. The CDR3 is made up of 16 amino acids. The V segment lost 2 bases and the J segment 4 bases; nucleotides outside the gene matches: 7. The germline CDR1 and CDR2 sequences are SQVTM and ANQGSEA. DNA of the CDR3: TGCAGCGTTGAAAAGGGACAGGGGGGTTGGTACAATGAGCAGTTCTTC. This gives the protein CSVEKGQGGWYNEQFF.